Ten or more counts support the clone carrying this T cell receptor (beta chain). The data were taken from a study of T cells of healthy individuals. TCRdb itself ran the 5' RACE reads through MiXCR, one entry per CDR3 protein. The sample lists 60,000 to 80,000 distinct CDR3 sequences; around 15% were seen once. Germline assignment: CDR1 SGHVS and CDR2 FNYEAQ. The CDR3 contains 16 residues. V shed 5 bases, J shed 4 bases, and the junction held 12 bases outside the gene matches. The sequence derives from a human donor in good health. The V and J genes are TRBV7-6 and TRBJ2-3; 7 nucleotides line up with TRBD2. In nucleotides, the CDR3 is TGTGCCAGCAGCCCCGAAGGTGGGGGGGACGCAGATACGCAGTATTTT. This codes for CASSPEGGGDADTQYF. The complete variable domain, with remaining parts taken from reference TRBV7-6 and TRBJ2-3, reads GAGVSQSPRYKVTKRGQDVALRCDPISGHVSLYWYRQALGQGPEFLTYFNYEAQQDKSGLPNDRFSAERPEGSISTLTIQRTEQRDSAMYRCASSPEGGGDADTQYFGPGTRLTVL.